The source of this T cell receptor beta chain is a study of pediatric ulcerative colitis. V was cut by 5 bases and J by 3 bases, with 14 bases left in between. Germline V gene data show CDR1 as MGHDK and CDR2 as SYGVNS. The CDR3 has 14 amino acids. Libraries were prepared by immunoSEQ multiplex PCR; TCRdb keeps only in-frame clonotypes and omits some of them. The table shows roughly 16,000 clones, with nearly 80% occurring only once. The rectum was sampled with one to two pinch biopsies at colonoscopy. Sequenced material: gut tissue. This clonotype was obtained from a boy aged 10-17 years who was a control in a study of pediatric ulcerative colitis. The rearrangement links TRBV25-1 to TRBJ2-7, with D possibly being TRBD1 or TRBD2 (5 bases each). CDR3 DNA: TGTGCCAGCAGTCCGAGAGGGGATTACTACGAGCAGTACTTC. Encoded protein: CASSPRGDYYEQYF.